The sequence of this TCR beta chain was determined in a study of blood T cell repertoires in COVID-19 (dated by TCRdb to about 2020). For context, the study as a whole: Samples from collaborators originated in the United States, Italy and Spain and spanned both the acute and convalescent phases of COVID-19. The prospective study material was composed of cDNA or gDNA derived from T cells, B-cell-depleted T cells, or PBMCs. Subjects who had been exposed to COVID-19, were actively infected with it, or had recovered from it provided the deeply sampled blood TCRbeta repertoires that made up the dataset. The repertoires were released in a freely available public database intended as a resource for research on the immune response to SARS-CoV-2. Samples were obtained from the ongoing ImmuneRACE study (first 160 participants) and from 1,254 subjects provided by 6 global collaborators. A de-identified subject ID, COVID-19 status, age in years and sex were almost always included in the sample metadata. Where available, HLA class I and class II types were obtained from metadata supplied by the sample provider rather than from assay-based typing.

TCRbeta CDR3 regions were amplified from genomic DNA by means of the immunoSEQ Assay, a bias-controlled multiplex PCR. As for the original processing: The number of nucleated cells in each sample was estimated from the amplification of reference gene primers within the assay. To quantify the absolute abundance of each unique TCRbeta CDR3 rearrangement, sequence reads were collapsed and filtered. Productive Simpson clonality was computed per sample as the square root of Simpson's diversity index over productive rearrangements. In its TCRdb copy, this immuneACCESS table keeps in-frame sequences only and misses some clones. Where compared with another copy, unresolved V genes explain less than half of these, and the others have no known cause. V and J calls and clone size are as listed in that table; D and trimming were resolved from the DNA. Present in this sample are around 260,000 clones, 85% to 90% of which were seen just once. The biggest ten clones account for 3.6% of the sample.

Each collaborating institution followed its own protocols to collect whole blood in K2EDTA tubes. For TCRbeta analysis, collaborators shipped samples as frozen whole blood, isolated PBMCs, or DNA extracted from either of those sample types. Of note for this clone: Its binding antigen is unknown. No clone much larger than this one lies a single base away; base qualities are absent.

Study-level results and caveats: How much clinical and demographic metadata was included differed by source and by participant, and the metadata was provided uncurated.

The CDR3 numbers 16 residues from cysteine through phenylalanine. Only the CDR3 part of the read is kept: 48 bases, read in frame from the first base. Looking up the germline V gene (reference sequence) yields CDR1 MNHEY and CDR2 SMNVEV. Cut back by 6 bases and 0 bases, the V and J ends lie 15 bases apart. The specimen was peripheral blood. The origin of this receptor is a man aged 18 to 29 with active or convalescent COVID-19. The V and J genes are TRBV27 and TRBJ1-3; D gene: possibly TRBD1, on 6 matching bases. CDR3 reads: CASRKQGISSGNTIYF. The sequenced DNA: TGTGCCAGCAGGAAACAGGGTATCAGCTCTGGAAACACCATATATTTT.